This TCR beta chain was observed in a study of beta chain features in type 1 diabetes. Every bit of the isolated RNA underwent reverse transcription, so sequencing read expressed TCRB transcripts. Only in-frame clones appear in the TCRdb table, and some are missing; sequencing was by immunoSEQ multiplex PCR. Of about 230,000 clones listed, 9.6% are singletons. A remark on this clone: Its antigen remains unknown.

J was trimmed by 3 bases and V by 7 bases; bases with no gene match: 14. CDR1 and CDR2 (germline): SGHAT, FQNNGV. This CDR3 has 17 residues. Notes on the study in general: In comparison with healthy donors, patients had naive, central memory and Treg TCRB repertoires that appeared more similar.

This receptor was identified in a woman aged 18-29 years in good health. V gene TRBV11-2 combines with J gene TRBJ2-3; 9 nucleotides line up with TRBD1. What was sequenced was naive CD4+ T cells from blood. The DNA for the CDR3 is TGTGCCAGCACCGACAGGGGGAGGAGAGCGGGGACAGATACGCAGTATTTT. It specifies CASTDRGRRAGTDTQYF.